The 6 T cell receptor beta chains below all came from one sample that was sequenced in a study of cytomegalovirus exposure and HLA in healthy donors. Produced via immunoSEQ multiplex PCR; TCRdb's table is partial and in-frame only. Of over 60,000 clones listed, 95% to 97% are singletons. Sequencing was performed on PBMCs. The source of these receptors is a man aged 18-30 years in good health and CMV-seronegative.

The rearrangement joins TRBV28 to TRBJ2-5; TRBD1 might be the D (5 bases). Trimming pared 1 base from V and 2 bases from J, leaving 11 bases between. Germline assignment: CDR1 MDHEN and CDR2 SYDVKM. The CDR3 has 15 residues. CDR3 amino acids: CASSLFMTEQETQYF. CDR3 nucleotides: TGTGCCAGCAGTTTATTTATGACAGAGCAAGAGACCCAGTACTTC.

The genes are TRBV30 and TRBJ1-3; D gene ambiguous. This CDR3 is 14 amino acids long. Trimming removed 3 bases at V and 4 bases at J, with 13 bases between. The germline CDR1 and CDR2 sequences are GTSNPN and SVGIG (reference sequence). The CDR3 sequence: CAWSVALLGNTIYF. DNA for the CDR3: TGTGCCTGGAGCGTAGCGTTGCTGGGAAACACCATATATTTT.

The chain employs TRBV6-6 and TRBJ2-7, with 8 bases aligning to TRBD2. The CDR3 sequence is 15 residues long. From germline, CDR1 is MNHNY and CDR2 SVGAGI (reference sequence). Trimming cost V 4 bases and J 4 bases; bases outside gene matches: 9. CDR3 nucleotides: TGTGCCAGCAGTTCGTTACAAGCGGGAGTTTACGAGCAGTACTTC. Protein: CASSSLQAGVYEQYF.

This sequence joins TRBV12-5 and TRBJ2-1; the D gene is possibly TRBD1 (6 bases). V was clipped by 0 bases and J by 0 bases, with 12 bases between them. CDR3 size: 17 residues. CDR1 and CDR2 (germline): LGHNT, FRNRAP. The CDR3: CASGLVQGLSSYNEQFF. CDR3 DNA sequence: TGTGCTAGTGGTTTGGTACAGGGCTTAAGCTCCTACAATGAGCAGTTCTTC.

The CDR3, as DNA: TGTGCCAGCAGTTTAATGGGGAGGGCTAATGAAAAACTGTTTTTT. It is translated as CASSLMGRANEKLFF. The J gene is TRBJ1-4, the V gene TRBV28; D unresolved. V lost 2 bases, J lost 3 bases, and 10 bases lay in between. Germline CDR1 reads MDHEN; CDR2 reads SYDVKM. The CDR3 totals 15 residues.

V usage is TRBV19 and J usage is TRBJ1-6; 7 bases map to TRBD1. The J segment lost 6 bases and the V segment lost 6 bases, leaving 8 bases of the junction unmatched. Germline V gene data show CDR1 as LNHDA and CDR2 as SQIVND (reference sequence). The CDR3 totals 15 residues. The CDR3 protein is CASRTQTGRNSPLHF. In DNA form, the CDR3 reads TGTGCCAGTAGGACACAGACAGGGCGTAATTCACCCCTCCACTTT.